This TCR beta chain originates from a study of cytomegalovirus exposure and HLA in healthy donors. Amplification used 60 Vbeta primers and 13 Jbeta primers. Some clones are missing from TCRdb's copy, which holds only in-frame ones; the method was immunoSEQ multiplex PCR. The data show 210,000 or so clones, 70% to 90% seen once. With respect to this clone: Its antigen is unidentified.

Findings and caveats of the study: A previous analysis found most TCR beta V segments productive roughly 90% or roughly 30% of the time. Association of roughly 18,000 TCR beta sequences with HLA alleles was found at 0.05 false discovery rate in a later analysis. Several of the most significant clusters appeared, in a later analysis, to be linked to common viral pathogens. Relative to equally common others, HLA-associated TCR beta chains showed greater clonal expansion in a later analysis.

The sequence came from a human donor in good health. Specimen: PBMCs.

CDR3 DNA: TGTGCCAGCTCACTTAAAGGGGGGAACACTGAAGCTTTCTTT. The encoded protein is CASSLKGGNTEAFF. This rearrangement joins TRBV18 to TRBJ1-1; tentatively, D is TRBD1 (6 bases). The CDR3 length is 14 residues. Trimming shortened V by 4 bases and J by 1 base, and 10 bases separated the two germline ends. Germline V gene data show CDR1 as KGHSH and CDR2 as LQKENI. The whole variable domain, filled in from reference TRBV18 and TRBJ1-1, reads NAGVMQNPRHLVRRRGQEARLRCSPMKGHSHVYWYRQLPEEGLKFMVYLQKENIIDESGMPKERFSAEFPKEGPSILRIQQVVRGDSAAYFCASSLKGGNTEAFFGQGTRLTVV.